The 8 T cell receptor beta chains below come from one sample, sequenced in a study of TIL therapy for anti-PD-1-resistant metastatic lung cancer. The libraries were made with immunoSEQ v3. Assay: immunoSEQ multiplex PCR; the TCRdb copy retains only in-frame clones and omits some. Among about 100,000 clones listed, about three fifths were seen once. Time point indicated: pre-treatment sample, taken before nivolumab and TIL therapy. Most excised metastases sampled were pleural nodules or supraclavicular lymph nodes. This material consisted of tumor tissue, taken at baseline. The receptors derive from a person aged 25 to 80 with non-small cell lung cancer.

This clone was detected once. The chain couples TRBV4-1 to TRBJ1-2; D possibly corresponds to TRBD1 (6 bases). The germline V gene has CDR1 MGHRA and CDR2 YSYEKL. The germline V and J ends were trimmed by 3 bases and 6 bases, with 20 bases remaining between them. The CDR3 runs 16 residues. Here the CDR3 reads CASSHPFGGGGDGYTF. CDR3 DNA: TGCGCCAGCAGCCACCCCTTCGGGGGGGGCGGGGATGGCTACACCTTC.

The chain links TRBV6-2 or TRBV6-3 to TRBJ1-5, with D uncertain. Germline-derived CDR1 and CDR2 are MNHEY and SVGEGT. The CDR3 extends over 14 amino acids. Trimming shortened V by 4 bases and J by 1 base, and 8 bases separated the two germline ends. The CDR3 sequence is CASSSRRSNQPQHF. The CDR3 nucleotides read TGTGCCAGCAGTTCCCGCCGGAGCAATCAGCCCCAGCATTTT.

The rearrangement links TRBV24-1 to TRBJ2-2, with TRBD1 identical over 10 bases. This CDR3 comprises 16 residues. V gave up 4 bases and J gave up 6 bases; unmatched junction bases: 7. The V gene's germline CDR1 is KGHDR and CDR2 SFDVKD. In DNA form, the CDR3 reads TGTGCCACCAGTGAGTTCGGGACAGGGGTACCCGGGGAGCTGTTTTTT. Its protein product is CATSEFGTGVPGELFF.

This chain uses TRBV7-2 with TRBJ2-7, with 7 bases lining up with TRBD1. The CDR3 covers 14 residues. Trimming cost V 5 bases and J 0 bases; bases outside gene matches: 4. Per the germline V gene, CDR1 is SGHTA and CDR2 is FQGNSA. The CDR3 loop reads CASSPGGSSYEQYF. The CDR3 nucleotides read TGTGCCAGCAGCCCAGGGGGAAGCTCCTACGAGCAGTACTTC. The full variable domain, rest sourced from reference TRBV7-2 and TRBJ2-7, is GAGVSQSPSNKVTEKGKDVELRCDPISGHTALYWYRQSLGQGLEFLIYFQGNSAPDKSGLPSDRFSAERTGGSVSTLTIQRTQQEDSAVYLCASSPGGSSYEQYFGPGTRLTVT.

Here the CDR3 DNA reads TGTGCCAGCAGCGTAGGGGGCCCATTCTCTGGAAACACCATATATTTT. It codes for CASSVGGPFSGNTIYF. This sequence joins TRBV9 and TRBJ1-3; perhaps TRBD1 as D (5 bases). This CDR3 contains 16 residues. Germline V CDR1 and CDR2: SGDLS, YYNGEE. V lost 0 bases and J 0 bases, leaving 10 bases between the germline ends.

This clone was seen only a few times. The chain joins TRBV10-3 to TRBJ2-7; tentative D call: TRBD1 (5 bases). The CDR3 consists of 14 residues. Per the germline V gene, CDR1 is ENHRY and CDR2 is SYGVKD. V was shortened by 4 bases and J by 0 bases, with 10 bases between the two germline ends. CDR3 DNA: TGTGCCATCAGTGGATCTGGGGCCTCCTACGAGCAGTACTTC. As protein: CAISGSGASYEQYF.

By share, this clone ranks as medium-sized (0.01 to 0.1%). V and J are TRBV4-3 and TRBJ1-2; TRBD1 is a possible D gene (5 bases). Germline values: CDR1 LGHNA, CDR2 YSLEER. The CDR3 spans 16 residues. V was shortened by 4 bases and J by 8 bases, with 23 bases between the two germline ends. CDR3 region: CASSPGEGSGRIGYTF. The CDR3 bases are TGCGCCAGCAGCCCCGGGGAGGGGAGCGGTAGAATAGGCTACACCTTC.

The chain uses TRBV18 and TRBJ2-2, with 7 bases identical to TRBD2. This CDR3 has 17 amino acids. Germline V lookup: CDR1 KGHSH, CDR2 LQKENI. Trimming removed 2 bases from V and 0 bases from J; junction bases left unmatched: 6. The CDR3 nucleotides read TGTGCCAGCTCACCATTATGGGGACTACCGAACACCGGGGAGCTGTTTTTT. Translated, it gives CASSPLWGLPNTGELFF.